This T cell receptor (beta chain) is from a study of T cell responses to AZD1222 COVID-19 vaccine. Study outcomes and limitations: Females made up more of the donors, who were largely white British, and clonal diversity may have come out too low. Spike-specific TCRs gained breadth and depth after people received two AZD1222 doses. Reports indicate that nearly half of spike-specific TCRs are directed at unmutated variant regions. Only a handful of AZD1222 recipients tested seropositive at baseline.

From germline, CDR1 is SNHLY and CDR2 FYNNEI. The V end lost 4 bases, the J end lost 7 bases, and 11 bases lay between the germline ends. This CDR3 is 14 amino acids long. This table comes from immunoSEQ multiplex PCR, and its TCRdb copy is limited to in-frame clones, with some not included. The repertoire holds around 150,000 clones, 80% to 95% seen once, with less than 3.5% in the top ten. In regard to this clone: Its specificity is unknown.

The receptor's source is an adult who received the AZD1222 COVID-19 vaccine. Sequenced material: peripheral blood, taken 28 days after the second AZD1222 dose. This chain uses TRBV2 with TRBJ1-6, with a tentative D call TRBD1 (5 bases). The CDR3 region is CASSGRVGNSPLHF. DNA of the CDR3: TGTGCCAGCAGTGGCAGGGTTGGGAATTCACCCCTCCACTTT.